There are many counts of the clone carrying this T cell receptor (beta chain). What it recognizes is unknown. These data are taken from a study of CD8 T cells in ankylosing spondylitis. General study results and limits: In ankylosing spondylitis blood, a motif of roughly 8 highly homologous TCR beta variants appeared characteristic. Clones tied to disease were said to be significantly enriched in matched ankylosing spondylitis synovial fluid. In peripheral blood, disease-linked CD8+ clones occurred at relatively low frequencies.

The CDR3 loop spans 16 amino acids. Germline loops: CDR1 MDHEN, CDR2 SYDVKM. Trimming removed 5 bases from V and 1 base from J; junction bases left unmatched: 10. Molecular-barcoded quantitative 5'-RACE produced these TCR beta libraries. A single record per CDR3 protein comes from TCRdb applying MiXCR to the 5' RACE reads. The sample carries around 250,000 distinct CDR3 sequences, around 10% recorded once. Sequenced: blood, either unsorted or a sorted T cell fraction (not recorded which). The TCR sequence derives from a male donor with ankylosing spondylitis or in good health (not recorded which). The chain couples TRBV28 to TRBJ2-7; 8 nucleotides align to TRBD1. This CDR3 is CASSTRTGQGSYEQYF. DNA for the CDR3: TGTGCCAGCAGTACTCGGACAGGGCAAGGGTCCTACGAGCAGTACTTC.